This TCR beta chain was found in a study of CD8 T cells in ankylosing spondylitis (dated by TCRdb to 2016 to 2017). About the investigation overall: The study set out to find disease-linked TCR variants by profiling T cell receptor beta repertoires in ankylosing spondylitis patients and healthy donors. The full study cohort was made up of about 25 ankylosing spondylitis patients and fewer than 120 healthy donors. Samples of peripheral blood were taken, and for ankylosing spondylitis patients, synovial fluid was collected as well.

This clonotype was picked up a small number of times. The specificity of this receptor is unknown. Within one base of it there is no much larger clone, and no base qualities were kept. Reading from cysteine to phenylalanine, the CDR3 counts 17 amino acids. Only CDR3 DNA is held: 51 bases, read in frame from base 1. The junction shows trimming of 1 base on V and 1 base on J, and the gene matches do not reach 8 bases of it. Looking up the germline V gene yields CDR1 MDHEN and CDR2 SYDVKM. On the study overall, not on this receptor specifically: A TCR beta motif made up of several highly homologous amino acid variants appeared to be characteristic of blood from ankylosing spondylitis patients. In peripheral blood, the disease-linked clones were found at relatively low frequencies and had a CD8+ phenotype. Some motif variants had previously been reported in the synovial fluid and blood of reactive arthritis patients, which suggests shared mechanisms of disease initiation. The disease-linked clones were reported to be significantly enriched in matched synovial fluid samples from ankylosing spondylitis patients.

Sequencing instrument: Illumina HiSeq 2500. Quantitative 5'-RACE with molecular barcodes was used to prepare TCR beta libraries. On the study's bioinformatics: To identify disease-linked TCR variants, a new computational method was used, one built on a probabilistic model of VDJ rearrangement. Clones were called with MiXCR by TCRdb after fastp trimmed the public reads at Q25, and only in-frame beta chains were retained. Identical CDR3 protein sequences are pooled into one entry, listed with their most common genes and DNA. The V and J calls and clone size come from TCRdb's table, not from the authors' own analysis. The sample has more than 500,000 distinct CDR3 sequences on record, roughly 5.3% of them singletons. The top ten clonotypes cover approximately 4% of the sample.

Recombination linked TRBV28 to TRBJ2-3; 7 central nucleotides agree with TRBD1. This sequence originates from a male donor with ankylosing spondylitis. The source material was blood, either unsorted or a sorted T cell fraction (not recorded which). Here is the DNA: TGTGCCAGCAGTTTATTGGGCAGGGGGAGCGGCACAGATACGCAGTATTTT. Its protein is CASSLLGRGSGTDTQYF.